Given below is one TCR beta chain in context. The authors' processing: Estimated nucleated cell counts came from reference gene primer amplification. The protocol was immunoSEQ multiplex PCR, while the TCRdb copy is restricted to in-frame clones and leaves out a portion. That table gives V, J and clone size, and the DNA gave D and trimming. This sample carries around 210,000 clones, about 79% of them seen once, and the ten largest clones take over 10%. Germline V gene sequence: CDR1 SQVTM, CDR2 ANQGSEA. The CDR3 extends over 13 amino acids. The V gene end was trimmed by 1 base and the J gene end by 7 bases; junction bases not matched to a gene: 6. This sample is drawn from a study of blood T cell repertoires in COVID-19. In the study overall: Samples came from the United States, Italy and Spain, spanning acute and convalescent COVID-19. In each case, the material was cDNA or gDNA derived from T cells, B-cell-depleted T cells, or PBMCs.

Sequencing was done on a sample of peripheral blood. The clonotype comes from a human donor in a cohort sampled during active COVID-19. The chain recombines TRBV29-1 with TRBJ2-7, with 8 positions matching TRBD2. DNA for the CDR3: TGCAGCGTTGAAGTTGCGGGAGGTGGTGAGCAGTACTTC. Translating it yields CSVEVAGGGEQYF.